These T cell receptor beta chains were read from a single sample in a study of immune characterization of retroperitoneal liposarcoma. MiXCR, applied by TCRdb to the PCR reads, yields one record per CDR3 protein. The table has roughly 8,400 distinct CDR3 sequences, roughly 30% seen once. The sample comprised blood. The receptors here all came from a male donor with retroperitoneal liposarcoma. Both conserved end residues are part of each CDR3. A D gene is named only where the DNA matches it firmly. Only part of the rows carry a size: once, few, many, or a class if the clone is expanded.

CDR3nt,CDR3aa,j_gene,abundance,d_gene,v_gene
TGTGCCAGCAGTTACCAATCCGTGGGGGAAGGAGGCAATGAGCAGTTCTTC,CASSYQSVGEGGNEQFF,TRBJ2-1,many,-,TRBV6-5
TGTGCCAGCAGTCCGAGAAGTCAGTCGCTCGAGCAGTACTTC,CASSPRSQSLEQYF,TRBJ2-7,many,-,TRBV6-1
TGTGCCAGCAGCTTAGCGCCAAGGGGGAACTACAATGAGCAGTTCTTC,CASSLAPRGNYNEQFF,TRBJ2-1,medium-sized,-,TRBV7-2
TGTGCCAGCAGCCTGGGACAGGGATATTCGGCGGGAGGGCCAGACAATGAGCAGTTCTTC,CASSLGQGYSAGGPDNEQFF,TRBJ2-1,few,-,TRBV3-1
TGTGCCAGCAGTTTCGGCCTCGAGCGGGGGGCCACAGATACGCAGTATTTT,CASSFGLERGATDTQYF,TRBJ2-3,-,TRBD2,TRBV12-3/TRBV12-4
TGTGCCAGCAGTCGACAGGGCCAAGAGACCCAGTACTTC,CASSRQGQETQYF,TRBJ2-5,-,TRBD1,TRBV12-3/TRBV12-4
TGCGCCAGCTGCCGGGACAGGGGCTACGAGCAGTTCTTC,CASCRDRGYEQFF,TRBJ2-1,-,TRBD1,TRBV4-3
TGTGCCAGCAGCCTCGGACTGAAAGAGACCCAGTACTTC,CASSLGLKETQYF,TRBJ2-5,few,-,TRBV7-6
TGTGCCAGCAGTATGACTAGCGGCTCCTACGAGCAGTACTTC,CASSMTSGSYEQYF,TRBJ2-7,-,TRBD2,TRBV27
TGTGCCAGCAGTAGGGACAGCTCCTATGGCTACACCTTC,CASSRDSSYGYTF,TRBJ1-2,-,TRBD1,TRBV6-5